This entry lists 20 T cell receptor beta chains sequenced from one sample in a study of T cell clones after liver transplantation. Assay: immunoSEQ multiplex PCR; the TCRdb copy retains only in-frame clones and omits some. The profile shows 45,000 to 60,000 clones, 70% to 80% of them singletons. The sequencing used CD4+ T cells from blood, collected at the approximately 15-month timepoint. All receptors derive from a human patient who received a liver transplant. Some T cells may be provided by the graft donor.

V gene TRBV11-3 combines with J gene TRBJ2-1; the match to TRBD2 covers 13 bases. Germline loops: CDR1 SGHNT, CDR2 YENEEA. The length of the CDR3 is 14 residues. The junction had 3 bases not matched to a gene; V was cut back by 5 bases and J by 8 bases. DNA of the CDR3: TGTGCCAGCAGCGGACTAGCGGGAGAGCATGAGCAGTTCTTC. The encoded protein is CASSGLAGEHEQFF.

This clone was counted only a few times. The chain joins TRBV30 to TRBJ1-2; D gene uncertain. With 0 bases removed from V and 1 base from J, the gap between germline ends came to 6 bases. Germline CDR1 GTSNPN, CDR2 SVGIG (reference sequence). The CDR3 has 13 amino acids. CDR3 amino acids: CAWSVSSNYGYTF. CDR3 in DNA: TGTGCCTGGAGTGTGAGCAGTAACTATGGCTACACCTTC.

The J gene is TRBJ1-1, the V gene TRBV27; maybe TRBD1 (6 bases). Germline V gives CDR1 MNHEY, CDR2 SMNVEV (reference sequence). V was clipped by 0 bases and J by 5 bases, with 13 bases between them. The CDR3 totals 15 residues. CDR3 protein: CASSLSTGWDTEAFF. CDR3 nucleotides: TGTGCCAGCAGTTTATCAACAGGGTGGGATACTGAAGCTTTCTTT.

The chain recombines TRBV6-1 with TRBJ2-7; D might be TRBD1 (8 bases). The CDR3 totals 14 residues. Per the germline V gene, CDR1 is MNHNS and CDR2 is SASEGT. Trimming cost V 5 bases and J 4 bases, with 15 bases left between them. CDR3 in DNA: TGTGCCAGCAGTCTCACAGGGGGGGATTACGAGCAGTACTTC. Translation gives CASSLTGGDYEQYF.

The chain couples TRBV7-2 to TRBJ2-2; D call uncertain. Germline values: CDR1 SGHTA, CDR2 FQGNSA. Trimming stripped 5 bases from V and 1 base from J, with 8 bases between. There are 14 residues in the CDR3. CDR3 sequence (DNA): TGTGCCAGCAGCGGATACTTGAACACCGGGGAGCTGTTTTTT. Translated, it gives CASSGYLNTGELFF.

The chain joins TRBV19 to TRBJ1-1, with TRBD1 as a possible D gene (6 bases). The CDR3 totals 16 residues. V dropped 6 bases and J dropped 1 base, with 18 bases sitting between them. Germline V lookup: CDR1 LNHDA, CDR2 SQIVND (reference sequence). This CDR3 is CASRASTGTKNTEAFF. CDR3 DNA sequence: TGTGCCAGTAGAGCTTCTACCGGGACAAAGAACACTGAAGCTTTCTTT.

J is TRBJ1-5 and V is TRBV6-1, with no clear D. Germline V gene data show CDR1 as MNHNS and CDR2 as SASEGT. Trimming stripped 3 bases from V and 3 bases from J, with 12 bases between. This CDR3 spans 15 amino acids. The CDR3 loop is CASSDLGRPNQPQHF. In nucleotides, the CDR3 is TGTGCCAGCAGTGATCTGGGGAGGCCCAATCAGCCCCAGCATTTT.

The V gene is TRBV21-1, the J gene TRBJ2-7. TRBV21-1 constitutes a pseudogene. The CDR3 is 13 residues long. The CDR3 DNA is TGTGCCAGCCGAGGGGCCACAACCTACGAGCAGTACGTC. Its protein product is CASRGATTYEQYV.

This clone was counted a few times. The V call is TRBV6-5, the J call TRBJ2-7, with a possible D match to TRBD1 (6 bases). With 6 bases removed from V and 3 bases from J, the gap between germline ends came to 12 bases. The germline V gene has CDR1 MNHEY and CDR2 SVGAGI. This CDR3 has 13 residues. CDR3 bases: TGTGCCAGCAGGATTCAACAGGGCTACGAGCAGTACTTC. This translates into CASRIQQGYEQYF.

The chain has TRBV7-8 and TRBJ2-2; D is undetermined. Germline assignment: CDR1 SGHVS and CDR2 FQNEAQ. The CDR3 is 15 amino acids. V was clipped by 0 bases and J by 3 bases, with 8 bases between them. This chain's CDR3 is CASSLAPWDTGELFF. CDR3 DNA sequence: TGTGCCAGCAGCTTAGCCCCTTGGGACACCGGGGAGCTGTTTTTT.

The rearrangement joins TRBV30 to TRBJ1-1; a possible D gene is TRBD1 (5 bases). V lost 2 bases to trimming and J lost 8 bases, with 18 bases between them. Germline values: CDR1 GTSNPN, CDR2 SVGIG (reference sequence). The CDR3 length is 14 residues. The CDR3 sequence is CAWSLAGPLSEAFF. CDR3 in DNA: TGTGCCTGGAGTTTGGCAGGGCCCCTCAGCGAAGCTTTCTTT. Complete variable domain (other parts from reference TRBV30 and TRBJ1-1): SQTIHQWPATLVQPVGSPLSLECTVEGTSNPNLYWYRQAAGRGLQLLFYSVGIGQISSEVPQNLSASRPQDRQFILSSKKLLLSDSGFYLCAWSLAGPLSEAFFGQGTRLTVV.

The genes are TRBV7-2 and TRBJ2-7, with 8 bases lining up with TRBD1. Losses at the gene ends were 1 base for V and 2 bases for J; bases not matched to a gene: 7. The germline V gene encodes CDR1 SGHTA and CDR2 FQGNSA. This CDR3 is 16 amino acids long. Written as DNA, the CDR3 is TGTGCCAGCAGCTTAGGCGGCAGGGGGCGCGCCTACGAGCAGTACGTC. Its protein is CASSLGGRGRAYEQYV.

The chain has TRBV5-1 and TRBJ1-1; D remains ambiguous. The CDR3 is made up of 14 amino acids. Trimming cost V 4 bases and J 4 bases, with 14 bases left between them. CDR1 SGHRS and CDR2 YFSETQ come from the germline V gene. The CDR3 DNA follows: TGCGCCAGCAGCCAGACGGGCGGAGCCACTGAAGCTTTCTTT. Its translation: CASSQTGGATEAFF.

The chain uses TRBV11-2 and TRBJ2-2; D is unclear. Trimming removed 6 bases at V and 2 bases at J, with 10 bases between. The CDR3 has 14 residues. CDR1 is SGHAT, CDR2 FQNNGV, per germline. CDR3 sequence (DNA): TGTGCCAGCAGGTCCGGAACCAACACCGGGGAGCTGTTTTTT. Encoded protein: CASRSGTNTGELFF.

V and J are TRBV18 and TRBJ2-2, with a weak D call TRBD1 (5 bases). CDR1 is KGHSH, CDR2 LQKENI, per germline. Between the trimmed V and J ends, which lost 3 bases and 4 bases, there was a span of 9 bases. The CDR3 is 14 amino acids. The CDR3, as DNA: TGTGCCAGCTCACCGGTTGGGGCCACCGGGGAGCTGTTTTTT. It encodes CASSPVGATGELFF.

This rearrangement joins TRBV6-5 to TRBJ1-2; possibly TRBD1 for D (5 bases). Per the germline V gene, CDR1 is MNHEY and CDR2 is SVGAGI. This CDR3 contains 12 residues. V was cut by 6 bases and J by 5 bases, with 10 bases left in between. Written as DNA, the CDR3 is TGTGCCAGCAGGCAACCAGGGTATGGCTACACCTTC. Translating it yields CASRQPGYGYTF.

The rearrangement links TRBV30 to TRBJ1-6; 9 positions match TRBD1. CDR1 is GTSNPN and CDR2 is SVGIG in the germline V gene (reference sequence). The CDR3 covers 14 residues. J lost 10 bases, V lost 2 bases, and 6 bases had no gene match. The CDR3 here is CAWSLDRGKSPLHF. The DNA for the CDR3 is TGTGCCTGGAGTTTAGACAGGGGGAAATCACCCCTCCACTTT.

The chain couples TRBV19 to TRBJ2-2, with D possibly TRBD1 on 5 matching bases. The CDR3 is made up of 15 amino acids. Trimming stripped 5 bases from V and 6 bases from J, with 16 bases between. CDR1 and CDR2 (germline): LNHDA, SQIVND (reference sequence). The CDR3 coding sequence is TGTGCCAGTAGTGCCTTAGGGGAAACGGCCGGGGAGCTGTTTTTT. Translating gives CASSALGETAGELFF.

This clone came up a few times. CDR3 sequence: CASKTGFFQETQYF. CDR3 in DNA: TGTGCCAGCAAGACAGGTTTCTTCCAAGAGACCCAGTACTTC. The chain uses TRBV6-1 and TRBJ2-5; D might be TRBD1 (6 bases). The V end was cut by 7 bases, the J end by 1 base, with 13 bases between. The CDR3 totals 14 residues. CDR1 MNHNS and CDR2 SASEGT come from the germline V gene.

The chain has TRBV5-6 and TRBJ2-3, with D possibly being TRBD1 (6 bases). The CDR3 contains 13 residues. Germline V gives CDR1 SGHDT, CDR2 YYEEEE. Trimming took 7 bases from V and 0 from J, leaving 9 bases between them. The CDR3 bases are TGTGCCAGCCAAACAGGGAGCACAGATACGCAGTATTTT. It yields the protein CASQTGSTDTQYF.